The clone carrying this T cell receptor beta chain has only a few counts. TCRdb analysed the RT-PCR reads with MiXCR anew, one entry per CDR3 protein. The sample has approximately 720,000 distinct CDR3 sequences; more than 13% are singletons. The CDR3 is 14 residues long. Trimming took off 6 bases at V and 2 bases at J, with 11 bases between the two ends. The sequencing input was memory CD4+ T cells from blood. This clonotype was obtained from a female donor in good health, serving as a healthy control. This chain links TRBV12-3 or TRBV12-4 with TRBJ1-5; unclear D gene. The chain's CDR3 is CASSRQMGNQPQHF. DNA of the CDR3: TGTGCCAGCAGCAGACAAATGGGCAATCAGCCCCAGCATTTT.